This record covers a single T cell receptor (beta chain). This sample is drawn from a study of blood T cell repertoires in COVID-19. Study-level information: Italy, Spain and the United States were the sources of the convalescent and acute COVID-19 samples. T cells, B-cell-depleted T cells, or PBMCs provided the cDNA or gDNA that served as material.

Original analysis: Estimation of nucleated cell counts was performed using reference gene primer amplification. Some clones are missing from TCRdb's copy, which holds only in-frame ones; the method was immunoSEQ multiplex PCR. V, J and clone size derive from that table, while D and trimming were established from the DNA sequence. The sample has about 250,000 clones, 70% to 90% seen once; the top ten hold roughly 3%. The germline V gene encodes CDR1 SGDLS and CDR2 YYNGEE. This CDR3 has 15 residues. V lost 2 bases, J lost 5 bases, and 6 bases stayed unmatched. This TCR derives from a man aged 18 to 30 with active or convalescent COVID-19. The sequenced sample consisted of peripheral blood. The chain links TRBV9 to TRBJ1-4; 7 bases are a match to TRBD1. The chain's CDR3 is CASSVTGTENEKLFF. The CDR3 nucleotides read TGTGCCAGCAGCGTCACCGGGACAGAGAATGAAAAACTGTTTTTT.